Here is one TCR beta chain with its context. Its target is unknown. The V segment lost 8 bases and the J segment 7 bases; nucleotides outside the gene matches: 9. The CDR3 spans 14 residues. Germline V gives CDR1 SGHTA, CDR2 FQGTGA. The table came from immunoSEQ multiplex PCR; TCRdb's copy has only in-frame clones and leaves some out. The repertoire holds 25,000 to 35,000 clones, with around 81% as singletons. These data come from a study of T cells in localized non-small cell lung cancer. Study-wide results and caveats: Paired adjacent lung recovered a median about 60 of the top 100 tumor clones.

The J gene is TRBJ2-3, the V gene TRBV7-3; TRBD1 aligns across 10 bases. The sequencing used peripheral blood mononuclear cells, collected before any cancer treatment. The TCR sequence derives from a man aged 40 to 69 with stage III lung adenocarcinoma. CDR3 region: CASGPGQGKNTQYF. As DNA, the CDR3 is TGTGCCAGCGGGCCGGGACAGGGGAAAAATACGCAGTATTTT. The full variable domain, completed using reference TRBV7-3 and TRBJ2-3, is GAGVSQTPSNKVTEKGKYVELRCDPISGHTALYWYRQSLGQGPEFLIYFQGTGAADDSGLPNDRFFAVRPEGSVSTLKIQRTERGDSAVYLCASGPGQGKNTQYFGPGTRLTVL.